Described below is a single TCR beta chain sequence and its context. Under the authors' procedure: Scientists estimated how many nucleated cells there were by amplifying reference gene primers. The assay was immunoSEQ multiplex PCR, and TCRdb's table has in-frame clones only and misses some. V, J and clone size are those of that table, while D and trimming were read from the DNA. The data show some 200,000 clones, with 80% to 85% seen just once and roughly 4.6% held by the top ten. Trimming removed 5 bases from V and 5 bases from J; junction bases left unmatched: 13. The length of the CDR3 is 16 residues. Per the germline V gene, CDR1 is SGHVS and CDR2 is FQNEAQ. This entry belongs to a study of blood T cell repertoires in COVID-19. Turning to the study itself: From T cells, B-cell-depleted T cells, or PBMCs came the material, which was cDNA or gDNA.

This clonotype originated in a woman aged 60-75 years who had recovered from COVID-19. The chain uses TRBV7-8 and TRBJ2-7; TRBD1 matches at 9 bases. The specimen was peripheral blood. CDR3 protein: CASSPTATGGENEQYF. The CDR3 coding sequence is TGTGCCAGCAGCCCCACCGCAACAGGGGGCGAAAACGAGCAGTACTTC.